The 30 T cell receptor beta chains below were found in one sample sequenced in a study of control samples from healthy donors and cancer patients. Sequencing was performed with immunoSEQ multiplex PCR; in TCRdb, only in-frame clones are kept and a portion is missing. The sample holds about 15,000 clones, 87% seen once. The sample consisted of PBMCs. These receptors were taken from a woman between 70 and 85 years old with colorectal cancer.

This chain joins TRBV7-9 and TRBJ1-2; D is unclear. Germline V CDR1 and CDR2: SEHNR, FQNEAQ (reference sequence). The CDR3 spans 13 residues. Trimming shortened V by 1 base and J by 8 bases, and 11 bases separated the two germline ends. CDR3 nucleotide sequence: TGTGCCAGCAGCTTAGGGCCTGCGGACGGCTACACCTTC. Translating gives CASSLGPADGYTF.

This chain connects TRBV7-9 to TRBJ2-2; no clear D. The CDR3 runs to 15 residues. Germline lookup yields CDR1 SEHNR and CDR2 FQNEAQ (reference sequence). Trimming removed 3 bases at V and 0 bases at J, with 8 bases between. The CDR3 loop reads CASSFYLTNTGELFF. In nucleotides, the CDR3 is TGTGCCAGCAGCTTTTATTTGACGAACACCGGGGAGCTGTTTTTT.

The V call is TRBV5-6, the J call TRBJ2-5; 10 bases map to TRBD2. V was pared by 5 bases and J by 4 bases, with 8 bases of the junction left unmatched. This CDR3 region has 15 residues. From germline, CDR1 is SGHDT and CDR2 YYEEEE. The CDR3 reads CASSSGLAAAETQYF. CDR3 nucleotide sequence: TGTGCCAGCAGTTCCGGACTAGCGGCGGCAGAGACCCAGTACTTC.

The chain links TRBV7-6 to TRBJ2-1; 7 bases are shared with TRBD2. The trim removed 0 bases at V and 0 bases at J, leaving 5 bases unmatched. The CDR3 has 17 residues. Germline lookup yields CDR1 SGHVS and CDR2 FNYEAQ. The CDR3, as DNA: TGTGCCAGCAGCTTAGCGGGGGGGATGATCTCCTACAATGAGCAGTTCTTC. Protein product: CASSLAGGMISYNEQFF. The variable domain in full, completed from reference TRBV7-6 and TRBJ2-1, reads GAGVSQSPRYKVTKRGQDVALRCDPISGHVSLYWYRQALGQGPEFLTYFNYEAQQDKSGLPNDRFSAERPEGSISTLTIQRTEQRDSAMYRCASSLAGGMISYNEQFFGPGTRLTVL.

This chain connects TRBV6-5 to TRBJ2-1; possibly TRBD1 for D (6 bases). Germline-derived CDR1 and CDR2 are MNHEY and SVGAGI. The CDR3 is made up of 15 amino acids. The V end lost 6 bases, the J end lost 7 bases, and 19 bases lay between the germline ends. The CDR3 here is CASSSGQIRSNEQFF. Here the CDR3 DNA reads TGTGCCAGCAGCTCCGGACAGATTCGCTCTAATGAGCAGTTCTTC.

This chain uses TRBV7-9 with TRBJ2-1, with TRBD2 identical over 8 bases. Germline V CDR1 and CDR2: SEHNR, FQNEAQ (reference sequence). This CDR3 is 14 amino acids long. Germline trimming cut 7 bases from V and 1 base from J; bases unmatched to any gene: 3. CDR3 bases: TGTGCCAGCAAAAGCGGGAGTTCCTACAATGAGCAGTTCTTC. This translates into CASKSGSSYNEQFF.

The J gene is TRBJ2-7, the V gene TRBV19; D ambiguous. Germline loops: CDR1 LNHDA, CDR2 SQIVND (reference sequence). This CDR3 has 13 amino acids. The germline V and J ends were trimmed by 3 bases and 6 bases, with 12 bases remaining between them. The CDR3 DNA reads as TGTGCCAGTAGTATCCTCAGTACCGGCGAGCAGTACTTC. Residues: CASSILSTGEQYF. Based on the CDR3 plus reference TRBV19 and TRBJ2-7, the full variable domain is DGGITQSPKYLFRKEGQNVTLSCEQNLNHDAMYWYRQDPGQGLRLIYYSQIVNDFQKGDIAEGYSVSREKKESFPLTVTSAQKNPTAFYLCASSILSTGEQYFGPGTRLTVT.

The V gene is TRBV6-1, the J gene TRBJ1-6; 9 bases line up with TRBD1. The trim removed 6 bases at V and 3 bases at J, leaving 3 bases unmatched. Germline V gene sequence: CDR1 MNHNS, CDR2 SASEGT. The CDR3 runs 15 residues. The CDR3 sequence: CASSLTGGYNSPLHF. CDR3 bases: TGTGCCAGCAGCCTGACAGGGGGCTATAATTCACCCCTCCACTTT.

This clone came up a few times. The chain carries TRBV18 and TRBJ2-4, with 7 nucleotides matching TRBD2. The germline V gene encodes CDR1 KGHSH and CDR2 LQKENI. The CDR3 is made up of 15 amino acids. Losses at the gene ends were 0 bases for V and 10 bases for J; bases not matched to a gene: 9. CDR3 sequence (DNA): TGTGCCAGCTCACCACCGCAGGGCGCCGGGGGGATTCAGTACTTC. Encoded protein: CASSPPQGAGGIQYF.

The rearrangement links TRBV10-3 to TRBJ2-3; 7 bases match TRBD1. Germline lookup yields CDR1 ENHRY and CDR2 SYGVKD. V shed 9 bases, J shed 2 bases, and the junction held 8 bases outside the gene matches. CDR3 size: 14 residues. The CDR3: CAISLTGNTDTQYF. The CDR3 nucleotides are TGTGCCATTTCTCTGACAGGGAACACAGATACGCAGTATTTT.

Sample share makes this clone medium-sized. The chain joins TRBV9 to TRBJ2-2; D not resolved. Germline CDR1 reads SGDLS; CDR2 reads YYNGEE. The CDR3 runs to 14 residues. V was cut by 0 bases and J by 4 bases, with 7 bases left in between. CDR3 in DNA: TGTGCCAGCAGCGTAGATTATAGCACCGGGGAGCTGTTTTTT. Amino acid sequence: CASSVDYSTGELFF.

The chain links TRBV10-3 to TRBJ1-3; the D gene is possibly TRBD1 (5 bases). The CDR3 runs to 15 residues. Germline V gene data show CDR1 as ENHRY and CDR2 as SYGVKD. V shed 10 bases and J shed 8 bases, with 24 bases lying between them. The CDR3 protein is CATWGIWDEVDTIYF. CDR3 sequence (DNA): TGTGCCACCTGGGGGATATGGGATGAAGTGGACACCATATATTTT.

J is TRBJ2-5 and V is TRBV11-2, with 11 bases that match TRBD2. Germline V gene lookup returns CDR1 SGHAT and CDR2 FQNNGV. With 5 bases clipped from V and 0 bases from J, the junction kept 5 bases outside the gene matches. The CDR3 is 16 residues long. The CDR3 reads CASSHGLAGNQETQYF. In DNA, the CDR3 is TGTGCCAGCAGCCATGGACTAGCGGGTAACCAAGAGACCCAGTACTTC. The variable domain in full, completed from reference TRBV11-2 and TRBJ2-5, reads EAGVAQSPRYKIIEKRQSVAFWCNPISGHATLYWYQQILGQGPKLLIQFQNNGVVDDSQLPKDRFSAERLKGVDSTLKIQPAKLEDSAVYLCASSHGLAGNQETQYFGPGTRLLVL.

The chain is built from TRBV11-3 and TRBJ2-7, with 10 nucleotides matching TRBD1. After removal of 5 bases from V and 5 bases from J, the junction contained 15 bases not matched to a gene. Looked up from germline, CDR1 is SGHNT and CDR2 is YENEEA. This CDR3 has 17 amino acids. CDR3 amino acids: CASSLSGPRDRGNEQYF. The CDR3 DNA follows: TGTGCCAGCAGCCTATCCGGACCACGGGACAGGGGAAACGAGCAGTACTTC.

This chain connects TRBV5-1 to TRBJ2-2, with a tentative D call TRBD2 (6 bases). The germline V gene encodes CDR1 SGHRS and CDR2 YFSETQ. The CDR3 loop spans 16 amino acids. V was cut by 0 bases and J by 0 bases, with 9 bases left in between. The CDR3 is CASSLVPGANTGELFF. CDR3 DNA: TGCGCCAGCAGCTTGGTGCCGGGGGCGAACACCGGGGAGCTGTTTTTT.

V and J are TRBV18 and TRBJ2-1, with D maybe TRBD1 (6 bases). This CDR3 has 14 amino acids. Germline V CDR1 and CDR2: KGHSH, LQKENI. The V end lost 3 bases, the J end lost 8 bases, and 14 bases lay between the germline ends. This CDR3 reads CASSPLGARDEQFF. In DNA form, the CDR3 reads TGTGCCAGCTCACCGTTGGGGGCTCGAGATGAGCAGTTCTTC.

This chain connects TRBV7-2 to TRBJ2-2, with D tentatively TRBD1 (5 bases). The V gene's germline CDR1 is SGHTA and CDR2 FQGNSA. The CDR3 contains 15 residues. The V and J ends lost 3 bases and 1 base respectively, with 9 bases between them. The CDR3 DNA reads as TGTGCCAGCAGCTTGGGTGGACAGAACACCGGGGAGCTGTTTTTT. This encodes CASSLGGQNTGELFF.

The chain recombines TRBV4-1 with TRBJ2-7; TRBD2 matches 9 bases. The J segment lost 7 bases and the V segment lost 4 bases, leaving 14 bases of the junction unmatched. The CDR3 loop spans 16 amino acids. Germline V gene data show CDR1 as MGHRA and CDR2 as YSYEKL. This CDR3 is CASSPPIPGLAGEQYF. CDR3 DNA sequence: TGCGCCAGCAGCCCGCCCATCCCGGGACTAGCTGGTGAGCAGTACTTC.

This chain connects TRBV12-3 or TRBV12-4 to TRBJ1-1, with D possibly TRBD1 on 6 matching bases. The germline V and J ends were trimmed by 6 bases and 5 bases, with 10 bases remaining between them. The CDR3 runs to 12 residues. The CDR3 DNA sequence: TGTGCCAGCAGACAGGGATGGACTGAAGCTTTCTTT. Residues: CASRQGWTEAFF.

The rearrangement links TRBV9 to TRBJ1-4; a weak D match, TRBD1 (6 bases). CDR1 and CDR2 (germline): SGDLS, YYNGEE. V was cut by 4 bases and J by 5 bases, with 9 bases left in between. The CDR3 contains 13 residues. The CDR3 loop is CASSIGQNEKLFF. CDR3 nucleotides: TGTGCCAGCAGCATCGGACAGAATGAAAAACTGTTTTTT. The full variable domain, completed using reference TRBV9 and TRBJ1-4, is DSGVTQTPKHLITATGQRVTLRCSPRSGDLSVYWYQQSLDQGLQFLIQYYNGEERAKGNILERFSAQQFPDLHSELNLSSLELGDSALYFCASSIGQNEKLFFGSGTQLSVL.

The chain recombines TRBV28 with TRBJ2-3; 10 bases are shared with TRBD2. Germline values: CDR1 MDHEN, CDR2 SYDVKM. This CDR3 has 16 amino acids. Unmatched junction bases numbered 6, after V lost 3 bases and J lost 3 bases. The CDR3 sequence is CASSFPSGGGTDTQYF. The CDR3 region has the DNA TGTGCCAGCAGTTTCCCTAGCGGGGGCGGGACAGATACGCAGTATTTT.

This chain uses TRBV5-6 with TRBJ2-4, with D tentatively TRBD2 (7 bases). The CDR3 covers 16 residues. V dropped 4 bases and J dropped 2 bases, with 16 bases sitting between them. Per the germline V gene, CDR1 is SGHDT and CDR2 is YYEEEE. In DNA form, the CDR3 reads TGTGCCAGCAGCCCCCCGCGGGGGCCCTCCAAAAACATTCAGTACTTC. Translated, it gives CASSPPRGPSKNIQYF.

CDR3 DNA: TGTGCCAGCAGGGAGGTAGAGGGAGAAAAACTGTTTTTT. This gives the protein CASREVEGEKLFF. The chain recombines TRBV14 with TRBJ1-4, with unresolved D. CDR3 length equals 13 residues. The V gene's germline CDR1 is SGHDN and CDR2 FVKESK. Trimming removed 6 bases from V and 8 bases from J, with 13 bases in between. Full variable domain (remainder filled in from reference TRBV14 and TRBJ1-4): EAGVTQFPSHSVIEKGQTVTLRCDPISGHDNLYWYRRVMGKEIKFLLHFVKESKQDESGMPNNRFLAERTGGTYSTLKVQPAELEDSGVYFCASREVEGEKLFFGSGTQLSVL.

The chain employs TRBV15 and TRBJ1-2; 7 bases are a match to TRBD1. Germline CDR1 is LNHNV and CDR2 is YYDKDF (reference sequence). The CDR3 consists of 13 residues. The V segment lost 4 bases and the J segment 4 bases; nucleotides outside the gene matches: 3. In DNA, the CDR3 is TGTGCCACCAGCAAGGAGGGGGCCTATGGCTACACCTTC. Encoded protein: CATSKEGAYGYTF. Together with reference TRBV15 and TRBJ1-2, the CDR3 gives the full variable domain: DAMVIQNPRYQVTQFGKPVTLSCSQTLNHNVMYWYQQKSSQAPKLLFHYYDKDFNNEADTPDNFQSRRPNTSFCFLDIRSPGLGDTAMYLCATSKEGAYGYTFGSGTRLTVV.

The rearrangement links TRBV24-1 to TRBJ2-3, with a possible D match to TRBD2 (6 bases). CDR3 length: 14 residues. V was trimmed by 5 bases and J by 6 bases, leaving 14 bases between them. Germline V gene data show CDR1 as KGHDR and CDR2 as SFDVKD. CDR3 amino acids: CATSASLGTDTQYF. In DNA, the CDR3 is TGTGCCACCAGTGCCTCCCTAGGGACTGATACGCAGTATTTT.

This CDR3 is CASSLLSGSSYEQYF. CDR3 bases: TGTGCCAGCAGCTTGCTTTCGGGGTCTTCCTACGAGCAGTACTTC. This chain joins TRBV5-6 and TRBJ2-7; possibly TRBD2 for D (5 bases). Trimming took 1 base from V and 1 from J, leaving 12 bases between them. The length of the CDR3 is 15 residues. Germline V lookup: CDR1 SGHDT, CDR2 YYEEEE. Full variable domain (rest looked up from reference TRBV5-6 and TRBJ2-7): DAGVTQSPTHLIKTRGQQVTLRCSPKSGHDTVSWYQQALGQGPQFIFQYYEEEERQRGNFPDRFSGHQFPNYSSELNVNALLLGDSALYLCASSLLSGSSYEQYFGPGTRLTVT.

The chain combines TRBV6-2 or TRBV6-3 with TRBJ2-7; 7 nucleotides agree with TRBD2. Trimming took 4 bases from V and 0 from J; bases not matched to a gene: 9. The CDR3 spans 16 residues. CDR1 is MNHEY and CDR2 is SVGEGT in the germline V gene. The CDR3 is CASSLGPAGSSYEQYF. CDR3 coding DNA: TGTGCCAGCAGTTTGGGGCCAGCGGGGAGCTCCTACGAGCAGTACTTC.

This clone was seen a single time. V usage is TRBV27 and J usage is TRBJ2-5; TRBD1 matches 10 bases. The junction had 4 bases not matched to a gene; V was cut back by 0 bases and J by 0 bases. This CDR3 comprises 17 residues. Looked up from germline, CDR1 is MNHEY and CDR2 is SMNVEV (reference sequence). The CDR3 DNA reads TGTGCCAGCAGTTTATCCCCGACAGGGGGCTACCAAGAGACCCAGTACTTC. It is translated as CASSLSPTGGYQETQYF.

The rearrangement links TRBV3-1 (or the pseudogene TRBV3-2) to TRBJ2-7; D is undetermined. Looked up from germline, CDR1 is LGHDT and CDR2 is YNNKEL (reference sequence). There are 13 residues in the CDR3. The V gene lost 0 bases and the J gene lost 7 bases, with 10 bases spanning the gap. The CDR3 here is CASSQEIAREQYF. The CDR3 DNA follows: TGTGCCAGCAGCCAAGAAATCGCCCGGGAGCAGTACTTC.

This sequence joins TRBV9 and TRBJ2-7; D might be TRBD1 or TRBD2, each matching 5 bases. V was cut by 4 bases and J by 1 base, with 15 bases left in between. The CDR3 runs 15 residues. Germline V lookup: CDR1 SGDLS, CDR2 YYNGEE. In DNA form, the CDR3 reads TGTGCCAGCAGCCCCCGAGGGACGGTGTCCTACGAGCAGTACTTC. It yields the protein CASSPRGTVSYEQYF. Supplemented by reference TRBV9 and TRBJ2-7, the full variable domain reads DSGVTQTPKHLITATGQRVTLRCSPRSGDLSVYWYQQSLDQGLQFLIQYYNGEERAKGNILERFSAQQFPDLHSELNLSSLELGDSALYFCASSPRGTVSYEQYFGPGTRLTVT.